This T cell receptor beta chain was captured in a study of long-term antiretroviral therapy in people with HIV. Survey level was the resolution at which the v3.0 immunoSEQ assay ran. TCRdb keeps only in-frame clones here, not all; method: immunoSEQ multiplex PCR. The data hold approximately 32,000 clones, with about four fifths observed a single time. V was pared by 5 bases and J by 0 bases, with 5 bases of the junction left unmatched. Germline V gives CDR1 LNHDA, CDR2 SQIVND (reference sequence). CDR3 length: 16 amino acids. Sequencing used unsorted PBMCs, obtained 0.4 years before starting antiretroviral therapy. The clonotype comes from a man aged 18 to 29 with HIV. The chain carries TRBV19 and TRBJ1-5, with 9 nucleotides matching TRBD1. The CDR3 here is CASSARTGDSNQPQHF. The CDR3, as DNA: TGTGCCAGTAGTGCCCGGACAGGGGATAGCAATCAGCCCCAGCATTTT. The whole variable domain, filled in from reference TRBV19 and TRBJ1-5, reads DGGITQSPKYLFRKEGQNVTLSCEQNLNHDAMYWYRQDPGQGLRLIYYSQIVNDFQKGDIAEGYSVSREKKESFPLTVTSAQKNPTAFYLCASSARTGDSNQPQHFGDGTRLSIL.